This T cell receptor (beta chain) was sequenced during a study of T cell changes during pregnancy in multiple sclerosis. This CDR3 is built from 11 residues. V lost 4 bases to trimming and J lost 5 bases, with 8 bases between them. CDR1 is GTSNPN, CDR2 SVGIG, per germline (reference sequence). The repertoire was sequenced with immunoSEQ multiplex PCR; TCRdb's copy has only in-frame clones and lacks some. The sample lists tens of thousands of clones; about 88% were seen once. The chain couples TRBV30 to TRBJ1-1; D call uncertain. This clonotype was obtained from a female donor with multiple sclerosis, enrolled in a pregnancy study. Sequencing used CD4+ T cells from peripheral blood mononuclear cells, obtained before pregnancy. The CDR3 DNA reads TGTGCCTGGAACTCCGATACTGAAGCTTTCTTT. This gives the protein CAWNSDTEAFF.